The 24 T cell receptor beta chains presented below share a single source sample, sequenced in a study of cytomegalovirus exposure and HLA in healthy donors. PCR amplification relied on 60 Vbeta primers (plus 13 Jbeta primers). Method: immunoSEQ multiplex PCR; TCRdb's copy keeps in-frame clones and lacks some. The sample includes 150,000 to 200,000 clones, around 80% seen only once; the top ten take 11%. Sequenced: PBMCs. All receptors come from a man younger than 35 in good health and CMV-seropositive.

V gene TRBV19 combines with J gene TRBJ2-1, with 8 bases fitting TRBD1. V shed 7 bases, J shed 4 bases, and the junction held 6 bases outside the gene matches. CDR1 is LNHDA and CDR2 is SQIVND in the germline V gene (reference sequence). This CDR3 has 14 amino acids. The chain's CDR3 is CASTPGQAYNEQFF. CDR3 DNA sequence: TGTGCCAGTACCCCGGGACAGGCATACAATGAGCAGTTCTTC.

The rearrangement joins TRBV28 to TRBJ2-3, with D possibly TRBD2 on 7 matching bases. Germline CDR1 MDHEN, CDR2 SYDVKM. Trimming stripped 2 bases from V and 4 bases from J, with 13 bases between. CDR3 length: 15 residues. CDR3 sequence: CASSLPGGSSDTQYF. CDR3 bases: TGTGCCAGCAGTTTACCGGGGGGCTCATCAGATACGCAGTATTTT.

This rearrangement joins TRBV19 to TRBJ2-7, with TRBD2 matching 9 bases. The CDR3 totals 15 residues. The germline V gene has CDR1 LNHDA and CDR2 SQIVND (reference sequence). J lost 5 bases, V lost 7 bases, and 12 bases had no gene match. CDR3 DNA sequence: TGTGCCAGTACCAGCGGGGGGAGTACTCGGCACGAGCAGTACTTC. Protein sequence: CASTSGGSTRHEQYF.

The chain combines TRBV28 with TRBJ1-2; D gene uncertain. Germline loops: CDR1 MDHEN, CDR2 SYDVKM. V was pared by 3 bases and J by 4 bases, with 12 bases between. This CDR3 region has 14 residues. The CDR3 nucleotides read TGTGCCAGCAGTTTCCCCGCGGTAGTCTATGGCTACACCTTC. It translates to CASSFPAVVYGYTF.

On this clone: An end of the junction does not agree with germline; a read error may underlie this. The CDR3 reads CSSDTRQEAFF. Here the CDR3 DNA reads TGTTCCAGCGACACGAGACAGGAAGCTTTCTTT. This chain joins TRBV7-9 and TRBJ1-1, with D possibly being TRBD1 (5 bases). The CDR3 extends over 11 amino acids. The germline V gene encodes CDR1 SEHNR and CDR2 FQNEAQ (reference sequence).

This clone was seen just once. The chain employs TRBV27 and TRBJ1-1; D not resolved. CDR1 MNHEY and CDR2 SMNVEV come from the germline V gene (reference sequence). V was cut by 6 bases and J by 5 bases, with 13 bases left in between. The CDR3 is 13 residues long. The CDR3 sequence: CASSRIGRTEAFF. The CDR3 nucleotides are TGTGCCAGCAGCCGTATAGGGAGGACTGAAGCTTTCTTT.

This clone was detected only once. The chain has TRBV5-6 and TRBJ2-5; 7 nucleotides agree with TRBD1. This CDR3 spans 14 amino acids. V gave up 2 bases and J gave up 1 base; unmatched junction bases: 2. The germline gives CDR1 SGHDT, CDR2 YYEEEE. CDR3: CASSFRQGQETQYF. The CDR3 DNA reads as TGTGCCAGCAGCTTCAGACAGGGCCAAGAGACCCAGTACTTC.

This clone turned up a few times. The sample contains more than one DNA sequence encoding this CDR3. V is TRBV27 and J is TRBJ2-7, with D possibly TRBD2 on 5 matching bases. This CDR3 spans 13 amino acids. In germline, CDR1 is MNHEY, CDR2 SMNVEV (reference sequence). V gave up 2 bases and J gave up 4 bases, with 9 bases separating them. CDR3 loop: CASSLRERYEQYF. Written as DNA, the CDR3 is TGTGCCAGCAGTTTAAGGGAGCGGTACGAGCAGTACTTC.

This clone was seen a single time. The chain recombines TRBV2 with TRBJ1-4; no firm D call. Germline values: CDR1 SNHLY, CDR2 FYNNEI. This CDR3 is built from 13 residues. Deletions cut 5 bases from V and 6 bases from J, with 10 bases between. CDR3 in amino acids: CASSWSHDEKLFF. The CDR3 nucleotides read TGTGCCAGCAGTTGGAGCCATGATGAAAAACTGTTTTTT.

The chain has TRBV6-5 and TRBJ2-5, with 7 bases aligning to TRBD2. The DNA end lines up better with TRBJ2-7; the J call may be wrong. The CDR3 extends over 15 amino acids. In germline, CDR1 is MNHEY, CDR2 SVGAGI. The CDR3 sequence: CASSYGPSGTYEQYF. The DNA for the CDR3 is TGTGCCAGCAGTTACGGGCCTAGCGGAACCTACGAGCAGTACTTC.

V is TRBV9 and J is TRBJ2-2; the match to TRBD2 covers 7 bases. Per germline, CDR1 SGDLS and CDR2 YYNGEE. CDR3 length equals 19 residues. Germline trimming cut 0 bases from V and 3 bases from J; bases unmatched to any gene: 14. The CDR3 reads CASSVAPREGLADTGELFF. The CDR3 nucleotides read TGTGCCAGCAGCGTAGCTCCCAGGGAAGGGCTAGCGGACACCGGGGAGCTGTTTTTT.

This clone was seen just once. The CDR3 DNA reads as TGTGCCAGCAGCCGCGGACAGGCCCCCACCGGGGAGCTGTTTTTT. Protein product: CASSRGQAPTGELFF. The V call is TRBV5-5, the J call TRBJ2-2, with 7 bases fitting TRBD1. The ends lost 4 bases at V and 4 bases at J; junction bases unmatched: 7. Germline CDR1 reads SGHKS; CDR2 reads YYEKEE (reference sequence). The CDR3 contains 15 residues.

DNA of the CDR3: TGTGCCAGCGCTTTGGGACAGCATCAAGAGACCCAGTACTTC. Its translation is CASALGQHQETQYF. J is TRBJ2-5 and V is TRBV2; TRBD1 agrees at 7 bases. V trimming: 8 bases; J trimming: 2 bases; junction bases outside the gene matches: 8. The CDR3 has 14 residues. The germline V gene has CDR1 SNHLY and CDR2 FYNNEI.

Only a few counts were recorded for this clone. The chain employs TRBV28 and TRBJ2-7; no definite D call. This CDR3 is 14 amino acids long. Between the trimmed V and J ends, which lost 2 bases and 1 base, there was a span of 9 bases. Germline values: CDR1 MDHEN, CDR2 SYDVKM. CDR3 amino acids: CASSLSEISYEQYF. The CDR3 DNA sequence: TGTGCCAGCAGTTTAAGTGAGATTTCCTACGAGCAGTACTTC.

The chain recombines TRBV27 with TRBJ2-3; 8 positions agree with TRBD1. CDR1 is MNHEY, CDR2 SMNVEV, per germline (reference sequence). V shed 5 bases and J 5 bases; nucleotides not matched to a gene: 18. This CDR3 is built from 18 residues. CDR3 DNA: TGTGCCAGCAGTCCACTCGGGCCCGCGCCAGGGGGCAAAGATACGCAGTATTTT. It specifies CASSPLGPAPGGKDTQYF.

The chain couples TRBV30 to TRBJ2-1, with a weak D call TRBD1 (5 bases). The CDR3 loop spans 12 amino acids. Trimming stripped 2 bases from V and 7 bases from J, with 9 bases between. Germline V gives CDR1 GTSNPN, CDR2 SVGIG (reference sequence). The CDR3 nucleotides read TGTGCCTGGAGTCGACAGAAAAATGAGCAGTTCTTC. This encodes CAWSRQKNEQFF.

Of note for this clone: Its ends do not fully match the called genes, so a read error is possible. CDR3 sequence: CSSGLQTRGFGTVVKTQYF. As DNA, the CDR3 is TGTTCCAGCGGCCTGCAAACGAGGGGGTTCGGGACAGTTGTGAAGACCCAGTACTTC. The V gene is TRBV7-9, the J gene TRBJ2-5, with 7 nucleotides matching TRBD1. The length of the CDR3 is 19 residues. Germline assignment: CDR1 SEHNR and CDR2 FQNEAQ (reference sequence). The full variable domain, rest sourced from reference TRBV7-9 and TRBJ2-5, is DTGVSQNPRHKITKRGQNVTFRCDPISEHNRLYWYRQTLGQGPEFLTYFQNEAQLEKSRLLSDRFSAERPKGSFSTLEIQRTEQGDSAMYLCSSGLQTRGFGTVVKTQYFGPGTRLLVL.

V usage is TRBV6-5 and J usage is TRBJ1-5; D remains unclear. The CDR3 has 13 amino acids. With 2 bases removed from V and 4 bases from J, the gap between germline ends came to 6 bases. CDR1 is MNHEY and CDR2 is SVGAGI in the germline V gene. The CDR3 DNA sequence: TGTGCCAGCAGTTACGAGCTGAATCAGCCCCAGCATTTT. Its translation is CASSYELNQPQHF.

This clone was picked up a small number of times. V gene TRBV29-1 combines with J gene TRBJ2-7, with D tentatively TRBD1 (5 bases). Germline V lookup: CDR1 SQVTM, CDR2 ANQGSEA. Trimming removed 1 base from V and 0 bases from J, with 10 bases in between. The CDR3 has 14 amino acids. This CDR3 reads CSVEARERSYEQYF. DNA for the CDR3: TGCAGCGTTGAAGCCAGGGAACGCTCCTACGAGCAGTACTTC.

The chain is built from TRBV27 and TRBJ2-1; 9 positions match TRBD1. Germline CDR1 reads MNHEY; CDR2 reads SMNVEV (reference sequence). Germline trimming cut 4 bases from V and 1 base from J; bases unmatched to any gene: 2. The CDR3 contains 15 residues. CDR3 nucleotide sequence: TGTGCCAGCAGTTCGACAGGGGGGTCCTACAATGAGCAGTTCTTC. It is translated as CASSSTGGSYNEQFF.

This clone was recorded a few times. The chain employs TRBV30 and TRBJ2-7; D unclear. The CDR3 is 10 residues long. Deletions cut 5 bases from V and 12 bases from J, with 14 bases between. CDR1 is GTSNPN and CDR2 is SVGIG in the germline V gene (reference sequence). The CDR3 sequence is CAWGTSHRYF. As DNA, the CDR3 is TGTGCCTGGGGTACGAGCCATCGGTACTTC.

This chain joins TRBV7-2 and TRBJ2-2; unclear D gene. The CDR3 is made up of 17 amino acids. V lost 6 bases to trimming and J lost 0 bases, with 17 bases between them. CDR1 and CDR2 from the germline V gene are SGHTA and FQGNSA. CDR3 coding DNA: TGTGCCAGCAGACCAGCGTGGCGAGATACGAACACCGGGGAGCTGTTTTTT. This codes for CASRPAWRDTNTGELFF.

The chain links TRBV15 to TRBJ2-3; 11 bases are a match to TRBD2. J gave up 3 bases and V 1 base, and 3 bases lay outside the gene matches. This CDR3 spans 16 amino acids. From germline, CDR1 is LNHNV and CDR2 YYDKDF (reference sequence). DNA for the CDR3: TGTGCCACCAGCAGAGGAACTAGCGGGAGTACAGATACGCAGTATTTT. Translated, it gives CATSRGTSGSTDTQYF.

The V and J genes are TRBV29-1 and TRBJ1-5; D is unclear. Germline CDR1 is SQVTM and CDR2 is ANQGSEA. There are 13 residues in the CDR3. V was cut by 6 bases and J by 0 bases, with 9 bases left in between. The CDR3 region has the DNA TGCAGCGTGAGAGGAGATAGCAATCAGCCCCAGCATTTT. It codes for CSVRGDSNQPQHF.